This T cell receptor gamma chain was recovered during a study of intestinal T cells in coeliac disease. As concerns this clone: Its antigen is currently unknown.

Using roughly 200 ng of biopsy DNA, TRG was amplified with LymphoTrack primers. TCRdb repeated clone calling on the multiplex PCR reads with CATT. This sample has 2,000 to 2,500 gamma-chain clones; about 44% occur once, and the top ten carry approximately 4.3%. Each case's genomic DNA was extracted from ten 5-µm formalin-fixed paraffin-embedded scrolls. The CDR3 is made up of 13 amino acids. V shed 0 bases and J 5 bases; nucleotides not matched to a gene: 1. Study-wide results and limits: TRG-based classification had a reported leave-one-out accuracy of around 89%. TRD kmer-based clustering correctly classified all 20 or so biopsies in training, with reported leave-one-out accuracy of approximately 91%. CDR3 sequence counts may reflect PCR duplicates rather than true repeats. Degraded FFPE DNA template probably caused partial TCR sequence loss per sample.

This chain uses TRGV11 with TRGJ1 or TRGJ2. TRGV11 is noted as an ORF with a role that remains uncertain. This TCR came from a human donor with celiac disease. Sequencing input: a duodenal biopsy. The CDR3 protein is CACWIRHDYKKLF. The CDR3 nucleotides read TGTGCCTGCTGGATTAGGCACGATTATAAGAAACTCTTT.